This TCR beta chain was documented in a study of OX40 agonist ivuxolimab in advanced cancers. Describing the broader study: Ivuxolimab was an agonistic, fully human IgG2 monoclonal antibody directed against OX40 (CD134), a costimulatory receptor. Intravenous ivuxolimab was administered to patients every 2 weeks at six dose levels: 0.01, 0.1, 0.3, 1.5, 3 and 10 mg/kg. A male proportion of 70% to 90% and a mean age of about 60 years, ranging from roughly 23 to 90, were recorded for the dose-escalation cohort. Patients were allowed to have had prior anti-PD-1, anti-PD-L1 or anti-CTLA-4 therapy, and approximately 40% of the dose-escalation patients had previously received checkpoint inhibitors. Partial responses were achieved by three dose-escalation patients, of whom one had hepatocellular carcinoma and two had cutaneous melanoma. The paper reports the monotherapy dose-escalation portion (N of about 54 patients) of the phase I ivuxolimab trial. Peripheral TCRbeta sequencing was intended to test whether TCR sequence diversity was altered and clonal T-cell expansion was caused by ivuxolimab. Among the approximately 50 dose-escalation patients, around 19 had hepatocellular carcinoma, roughly 15 melanoma, 9 renal cell carcinoma and 9 head and neck cancer.

Patients with a history of autoimmune disease or receiving systemic immunosuppression were excluded from the trial. In every dose cohort, peripheral blood was drawn for TCR sequencing at baseline, cycle 4 day 1, and cycle 7 day 1. The samples were taken from a phase I, first-in-human, multicenter, open-label dose-escalation trial of ivuxolimab. The trial enrolled adults with locally advanced or metastatic head and neck squamous cell, hepatocellular, melanoma or renal cell carcinoma. CD4+ and CD8+ T cells were sorted separately from peripheral blood before TCR sequencing. The CDR3 spans 11 residues, from the cysteine through the phenylalanine. Only the CDR3 DNA stays, 33 bases, in frame from base 1. The CDR1 and CDR2 encoded by the germline V gene (reference sequence) are SGHKS and YYEKEE. Deletion took 3 bases off V and 4 bases off J, with a span of 5 bases between the germline ends. The study at large found these results: On average, CD8+ T cells showed more expanded clones than CD4+ T cells after ivuxolimab. In partial responders in the 0.1-3.0 mg/kg groups, normalized peripheral clonal expansion was found to be among the lowest, especially among CD8+ T cells. Which antigens the clonally expanded peripheral T cells were specific for was not determined. At doses of 0.1 to 3.0 mg/kg, clonal expansion of both CD4+ and CD8+ T cells in blood was seen between baseline and week 6. Low levels of normalized T-cell clonal expansion were also shown by some nonresponding patients.

Concerning this clone: This clone's antigen is unknown. Per-nucleotide qualities are absent, and no much larger clonotype sits a single base away.

Genomic DNA was isolated from the sorted cells so that the TCRbeta CDR3 region could be sequenced. TCRbeta CDR3 regions were sequenced using the immunoSEQ Assay. TCRdb mirrors the immuneACCESS table, restricted to in-frame sequences. Some clones are absent from its copies; in checked studies, under half trace to an unresolved V gene, and the reason for the others is unknown. The sample table lists 66,000 or so clones, 60% to 80% of them with a count of one. The ten biggest clones cover around 1.6% of the sample. This clonotype was obtained from an adult with an advanced solid tumor such as melanoma, head and neck, liver or kidney cancer. The sequence joins TRBV5-5 to TRBJ2-7; there is no confident call for the D gene. Sequences were derived from CD4+ or CD8+ T cells sorted from blood, sampled in a trial of the OX40 agonist ivuxolimab. Here the CDR3 is given as CASSSSYEQYF. The DNA is as follows: TGTGCCAGCAGCTCGAGTTACGAGCAGTACTTC.